Below are 28 T cell receptor beta chains sequenced from a single sample in a study of control samples from healthy donors and cancer patients. Profiling relied on immunoSEQ multiplex PCR, and the TCRdb table lists in-frame clones only, not all of them. Found here are about 98,000 clones, roughly 82% of them singletons; the top ten hold approximately 2%. Sequencing was performed on blood. The receptors shown here come from a man aged 55 to 70 in good health.

This clone was seen a few times. The V call is TRBV9, the J call TRBJ2-1; D uncertain. The length of the CDR3 is 13 residues. The V end lost 0 bases, the J end lost 5 bases, and 6 bases lay between the germline ends. CDR1 is SGDLS and CDR2 is YYNGEE in the germline V gene. DNA of the CDR3: TGTGCCAGCAGCGTAGGGCTCCACAATGAGCAGTTCTTC. Protein product: CASSVGLHNEQFF.

Note on this clone: The same CDR3 can be traced to other DNA sequences in this sample. The rearrangement uses TRBV5-1 and TRBJ1-2; 11 bases are shared with TRBD1. Germline V CDR1 and CDR2: SGHRS, YFSETQ. The CDR3 has 15 amino acids. The junction had 11 bases not matched to a gene; V was cut back by 5 bases and J by 8 bases. The DNA of the CDR3 is TGCGCCAGCAGTTTTGGTGGGACAGGGGGTGAGGGCTACACCTTC. Translation: CASSFGGTGGEGYTF.

This chain uses TRBV3-1 (or the pseudogene TRBV3-2) with TRBJ1-2; D is undetermined. CDR1 LGHDT and CDR2 YNNKEL come from the germline V gene (reference sequence). This CDR3 comprises 15 residues. V was pared by 0 bases and J by 4 bases, with 12 bases between. The CDR3 protein is CASSQEATSGYGYTF. In DNA form, the CDR3 reads TGTGCCAGCAGCCAAGAGGCGACCTCAGGCTATGGCTACACCTTC.

V is TRBV3-1 (or the pseudogene TRBV3-2) and J is TRBJ1-3; 9 positions match TRBD1. This CDR3 has 15 amino acids. V was pared by 6 bases and J by 2 bases, with 5 bases of the junction left unmatched. In germline, CDR1 is LGHDT, CDR2 YNNKEL (reference sequence). The CDR3 DNA sequence: TGTGCCAGCAGACTCGGACAGGGGACTGGAAACACCATATATTTT. It yields the protein CASRLGQGTGNTIYF.

The V call is TRBV4-1, the J call TRBJ1-1; no definite D call. CDR3 length: 16 amino acids. Germline CDR1 reads MGHRA; CDR2 reads YSYEKL. Trimming took 0 bases from V and 1 from J, leaving 12 bases between them. The chain's CDR3 is CASSQDRAGSNTEAFF. The CDR3 DNA sequence: TGCGCCAGCAGCCAAGATCGGGCGGGATCGAACACTGAAGCTTTCTTT.

The chain joins TRBV19 to TRBJ2-7; TRBD1 agrees at 7 bases. V was pared by 2 bases and J by 5 bases, with 6 bases of the junction left unmatched. CDR1 and CDR2 from the germline V gene are LNHDA and SQIVND (reference sequence). There are 14 residues in the CDR3. The CDR3 coding sequence is TGTGCCAGTAGTATACGAGACAGGGTGGACGAGCAGTACTTC. It specifies CASSIRDRVDEQYF.

The gene calls are TRBV18 and TRBJ2-7, with D unresolved. V lost 5 bases to trimming and J lost 5 bases, with 16 bases between them. CDR1 is KGHSH and CDR2 is LQKENI in the germline V gene. CDR3 length equals 14 residues. The DNA for the CDR3 is TGTGCCAGCTCAATCCCAGCAGGTGGGAACGAGCAGTACTTC. It specifies CASSIPAGGNEQYF.

This rearrangement joins TRBV27 to TRBJ2-7, with TRBD2 matching 7 bases. Trimming cost V 4 bases and J 2 bases; bases outside gene matches: 5. This CDR3 has 14 amino acids. Germline V lookup: CDR1 MNHEY, CDR2 SMNVEV (reference sequence). As DNA, the CDR3 is TGTGCCAGCAGTTACCGGGGGGAGACCTACGAGCAGTACTTC. Residues: CASSYRGETYEQYF.

This clone was counted between two and nine times. The J gene is TRBJ1-1, the V gene TRBV19, with D maybe TRBD1 (5 bases). Trimming removed 1 base at V and 3 bases at J, with 6 bases between. The CDR3 is 13 residues long. The germline V gene encodes CDR1 LNHDA and CDR2 SQIVND (reference sequence). In nucleotides, the CDR3 is TGTGCCAGTAGTATAGCCAGGGACACTGAAGCTTTCTTT. Encoded protein: CASSIARDTEAFF.

The chain combines TRBV9 with TRBJ2-3; a weak D match, TRBD2 (7 bases). V was shortened by 0 bases and J by 3 bases, with 14 bases between the two germline ends. Germline V lookup: CDR1 SGDLS, CDR2 YYNGEE. The CDR3 has 16 residues. CDR3 protein: CASSVDRGGKTDTQYF. CDR3 in DNA: TGTGCCAGCAGCGTAGATAGGGGGGGAAAGACAGATACGCAGTATTTT.

The V gene is TRBV29-1, the J gene TRBJ2-3; TRBD2 matches at 11 bases. CDR3 length equals 14 residues. With V trimmed by 7 bases and J by 1 base, 4 bases remained unmatched. Germline CDR1 and CDR2: SQVTM and ANQGSEA. In nucleotides, the CDR3 is TGCAGCGGAGAACTAGCGGGAGGCACAGATACGCAGTATTTT. As protein: CSGELAGGTDTQYF.

The gene calls are TRBV9 and TRBJ2-5; D is perhaps TRBD1 or TRBD2 (6 bases each). Germline V gene sequence: CDR1 SGDLS, CDR2 YYNGEE. This CDR3 has 15 residues. The V and J ends lost 2 bases and 0 bases respectively, with 11 bases between them. This chain's CDR3 is CASSVGGTNQETQYF. The CDR3 nucleotides read TGTGCCAGCAGCGTCGGCGGGACAAACCAAGAGACCCAGTACTTC.

The V and J genes are TRBV10-1 and TRBJ1-5; D not resolved. V lost 3 bases and J 0 bases, leaving 15 bases between the germline ends. Germline V CDR1 and CDR2: WNHNN, SYGVQD (reference sequence). The CDR3 runs to 17 residues. CDR3 sequence (DNA): TGCGCCAGCAGTGAATGGTCACTCCACTATAGCAATCAGCCCCAGCATTTT. Translated, it gives CASSEWSLHYSNQPQHF.

This clone has only one observation. Here the CDR3 DNA reads TGTGCTAGTGGTTTGGCGGGAGGGAATTCACCCCTCCACTTT. It yields the protein CASGLAGGNSPLHF. The V call is TRBV12-5, the J call TRBJ1-6; D is unresolved. Germline V lookup: CDR1 LGHNT, CDR2 FRNRAP. This CDR3 has 14 amino acids. V was cut by 1 base and J by 7 bases, with 8 bases left in between.

This chain uses TRBV27 with TRBJ2-3; 12 bases align to TRBD2. With V trimmed by 1 base and J by 5 bases, 4 bases remained unmatched. The CDR3 extends over 16 amino acids. Germline V gene lookup returns CDR1 MNHEY and CDR2 SMNVEV (reference sequence). CDR3 DNA: TGTGCCAGCAGTTTATTGACTAGCGGGAGTGGAGATACGCAGTATTTT. Its translation: CASSLLTSGSGDTQYF.

This clone was counted between two and nine times. Other DNA sequences in this sample translate to the same CDR3. The gene calls are TRBV5-1 and TRBJ1-1; 8 nucleotides line up with TRBD1. Germline V gene lookup returns CDR1 SGHRS and CDR2 YFSETQ. The V and J ends lost 4 bases and 1 base, in that order; junction bases with no gene match: 3. The CDR3 consists of 14 residues. CDR3 sequence: CASSPGTGNTEAFF. CDR3 DNA: TGCGCCAGCAGCCCCGGGACAGGGAACACTGAAGCTTTCTTT.

This clone came up once. V is TRBV7-8 and J is TRBJ1-4, with D possibly TRBD1 on 5 matching bases. V lost 5 bases and J 5 bases, leaving 12 bases between the germline ends. The CDR3 sequence is 14 residues long. Germline lookup yields CDR1 SGHVS and CDR2 FQNEAQ. CDR3 sequence (DNA): TGTGCCAGCAGCCCGAGGGGAGGGAATGAAAAACTGTTTTTT. Its protein is CASSPRGGNEKLFF.

This clone was counted between two and nine times. The CDR3 nucleotides are TGCGCCAGTCCCGGCGCGGGGGCCCTCATCGAGCAGTACTTC. It is translated as CASPGAGALIEQYF. The rearrangement links TRBV23-1 to TRBJ2-7, with a tentative D call TRBD2 (7 bases). TRBV23-1 is labeled an ORF, and its function is uncertain. V was cut by 9 bases and J by 6 bases, with 21 bases left in between. The CDR3 totals 14 residues.

In this sample, this clone turned up a few times. CDR3 in amino acids: CASSASGSHSGANVLTF. The CDR3 bases are TGTGCCAGCAGTGCTAGCGGGAGTCACTCTGGGGCCAACGTCCTGACTTTC. This chain connects TRBV28 to TRBJ2-6; 10 bases line up with TRBD2. Unmatched junction bases numbered 4, after V lost 5 bases and J lost 0 bases. The CDR3 is made up of 17 amino acids. Germline V gives CDR1 MDHEN, CDR2 SYDVKM.

With respect to this clone: Other DNA sequences within the sample encode an identical CDR3. The J gene is TRBJ1-1, the V gene TRBV19; D remains ambiguous. The V end was cut by 5 bases, the J end by 6 bases, with 16 bases between. This CDR3 has 14 amino acids. Germline V gene data show CDR1 as LNHDA and CDR2 as SQIVND (reference sequence). The CDR3 reads CASSGMSRRPEAFF. Here the CDR3 DNA reads TGTGCCAGTAGTGGGATGAGTCGCCGACCTGAAGCTTTCTTT.

This rearrangement joins TRBV9 to TRBJ2-7; D could derive from TRBD1 or TRBD2 (7 bases each). The CDR3 runs 15 residues. Trimming removed 3 bases from V and 1 base from J, with 14 bases in between. The germline CDR1 and CDR2 sequences are SGDLS and YYNGEE. CDR3 sequence: CASSAGGTASYEQYF. In nucleotides, the CDR3 is TGTGCCAGCAGCGCCGGGGGGACAGCTTCCTACGAGCAGTACTTC.

V usage is TRBV23-1 and J usage is TRBJ2-7; D is perhaps TRBD2 (7 bases). TRBV23-1 belongs to the ORF category, with a function that is uncertain. V lost 8 bases to trimming and J lost 2 bases, with 13 bases between them. The CDR3 length is 13 residues. CDR3 protein: CASWGGAPYEQYF. The CDR3 DNA reads TGCGCCAGCTGGGGGGGGGCCCCCTACGAGCAGTACTTC.

This rearrangement joins TRBV2 to TRBJ1-1, with D unclear. The V gene's germline CDR1 is SNHLY and CDR2 FYNNEI. V gave up 4 bases and J gave up 9 bases, with 12 bases separating them. CDR3 length equals 12 residues. The CDR3 DNA sequence: TGTGCCAGCAGTGTCACGGGGTCCCAAGCTTTCTTT. Translation: CASSVTGSQAFF.

The V call is TRBV11-2, the J call TRBJ1-2; tentatively, D is TRBD1 (6 bases). The CDR3 sequence is 14 residues long. V was pared by 1 base and J by 4 bases, with 10 bases between. Germline V CDR1 and CDR2: SGHAT, FQNNGV. CDR3 sequence reads: CASSLGGPGYGYTF. CDR3 DNA sequence: TGTGCCAGCAGCTTAGGGGGGCCAGGCTATGGCTACACCTTC. The full variable domain, rest sourced from reference TRBV11-2 and TRBJ1-2, is EAGVAQSPRYKIIEKRQSVAFWCNPISGHATLYWYQQILGQGPKLLIQFQNNGVVDDSQLPKDRFSAERLKGVDSTLKIQPAKLEDSAVYLCASSLGGPGYGYTFGSGTRLTVV.

The chain has TRBV7-9 and TRBJ2-7, with D perhaps TRBD2 (5 bases). Trimming removed 3 bases at V and 0 bases at J, with 12 bases between. From germline, CDR1 is SEHNR and CDR2 FQNEAQ (reference sequence). This CDR3 has 15 residues. The CDR3 nucleotides are TGTGCCAGCAGCTTTAGCACCGGGGACTCCTACGAGCAGTACTTC. It specifies CASSFSTGDSYEQYF. Filled out from reference TRBV7-9 and TRBJ2-7, the complete variable domain reads DTGVSQNPRHKITKRGQNVTFRCDPISEHNRLYWYRQTLGQGPEFLTYFQNEAQLEKSRLLSDRFSAERPKGSFSTLEIQRTEQGDSAMYLCASSFSTGDSYEQYFGPGTRLTVT.

The chain couples TRBV28 to TRBJ2-5; TRBD1 matches at 7 bases. V lost 4 bases to trimming and J lost 4 bases; unmatched junction nucleotides: 9. This CDR3 has 15 amino acids. In germline, CDR1 is MDHEN, CDR2 SYDVKM. The CDR3 region is CASSWTGQAAETQYF. CDR3 nucleotide sequence: TGTGCCAGCAGTTGGACAGGCCAGGCGGCAGAGACCCAGTACTTC.

The chain has TRBV19 and TRBJ2-4; 10 bases line up with TRBD1. J lost 0 bases, V lost 5 bases, and 13 bases had no gene match. Germline-derived CDR1 and CDR2 are LNHDA and SQIVND (reference sequence). The CDR3 consists of 19 residues. CDR3 in amino acids: CASSLVDRGLVVAKNIQYF. As DNA, the CDR3 is TGTGCCAGTAGTCTTGTCGACAGGGGGCTCGTCGTAGCCAAAAACATTCAGTACTTC.

This chain connects TRBV3-1 (or the pseudogene TRBV3-2) to TRBJ1-5; D perhaps matches TRBD1 (6 bases). Germline V gene sequence: CDR1 LGHDT, CDR2 YNNKEL (reference sequence). The ends were cut back, 2 bases at V and 7 bases at J, with 9 bases in the middle. This CDR3 spans 13 amino acids. CDR3 sequence: CASSQPGDQPQHF. The CDR3 DNA reads as TGTGCCAGCAGCCAACCAGGGGACCAGCCCCAGCATTTT.